The 16 T cell receptor beta chains listed next were all sequenced from one sample in a study of blood T cell repertoires in COVID-19. Measured with immunoSEQ multiplex PCR; TCRdb has only the in-frame clones, and not every one. This sample has approximately 260,000 clones; approximately 85% occur once, and the top ten carry about 6.2%. Sequenced material: PBMCs or T cells enriched from blood (not recorded which). The receptors originated from a woman aged 45-60 years who had been exposed to COVID-19.

V gene TRBV19 combines with J gene TRBJ2-5; 9 nucleotides agree with TRBD2. The CDR3 has 14 residues. Germline lookup yields CDR1 LNHDA and CDR2 SQIVND (reference sequence). The trim removed 3 bases at V and 6 bases at J, leaving 5 bases unmatched. Here the CDR3 DNA reads TGTGCCAGTAGTATCGCTAGCGGGGAAAAGACCCAGTACTTC. Residues: CASSIASGEKTQYF.

V gene TRBV7-2 combines with J gene TRBJ1-4; D not certain. V was cut by 1 base and J by 7 bases, with 13 bases left in between. The CDR3 covers 15 residues. Germline-derived CDR1 and CDR2 are SGHTA and FQGNSA. The CDR3 nucleotides are TGTGCCAGCAGCTTAGGTGGCTTCAACAGTGAAAAACTGTTTTTT. Amino acid sequence: CASSLGGFNSEKLFF. Full variable domain (missing parts from reference TRBV7-2 and TRBJ1-4): GAGVSQSPSNKVTEKGKDVELRCDPISGHTALYWYRQSLGQGLEFLIYFQGNSAPDKSGLPSDRFSAERTGGSVSTLTIQRTQQEDSAVYLCASSLGGFNSEKLFFGSGTQLSVL.

J is TRBJ2-6 and V is TRBV5-6, with 8 positions matching TRBD2. Germline CDR1 reads SGHDT; CDR2 reads YYEEEE. There are 18 residues in the CDR3. Trimming cost V 3 bases and J 0 bases; bases outside gene matches: 8. The CDR3 reads CASSSGGAGRSGANVLTF. The CDR3, as DNA: TGTGCCAGCAGCTCGGGAGGGGCAGGCCGCTCTGGGGCCAACGTCCTGACTTTC.

This sequence joins TRBV10-3 and TRBJ1-6; tentatively, D is TRBD1 (6 bases). The CDR3 totals 14 residues. Germline V gene data show CDR1 as ENHRY and CDR2 as SYGVKD. V was trimmed by 6 bases and J by 7 bases, leaving 13 bases between them. In DNA, the CDR3 is TGTGCCATCAGCCAAGACAGGAAGAATTCACCCCTCCACTTT. Its protein is CAISQDRKNSPLHF.

This clone was observed a handful of times. V and J are TRBV3-1 (or the pseudogene TRBV3-2) and TRBJ1-5, with a tentative D call TRBD1 (6 bases). V lost 0 bases to trimming and J lost 6 bases, with 9 bases between them. This CDR3 has 14 residues. Looked up from germline, CDR1 is LGHDT and CDR2 is YNNKEL (reference sequence). The DNA of the CDR3 is TGTGCCAGCAGCCAAGAGGGGGGGGCTCAGCCCCAGCATTTT. It codes for CASSQEGGAQPQHF.

The genes are TRBV5-1 and TRBJ2-5, with 8 positions matching TRBD2. The V and J ends lost 2 bases and 3 bases, in that order; junction bases with no gene match: 6. Germline CDR1 is SGHRS and CDR2 is YFSETQ. This CDR3 region has 15 residues. The CDR3 loop is CASSLGTGGKETQYF. The DNA for the CDR3 is TGCGCCAGCAGCTTAGGAACGGGGGGGAAAGAGACCCAGTACTTC.

This chain links TRBV6-1 with TRBJ1-1; a weak D match, TRBD1 (6 bases). Germline V gene data show CDR1 as MNHNS and CDR2 as SASEGT. This CDR3 contains 14 residues. Trimming took off 1 base at V and 6 bases at J, with 12 bases between the two ends. As DNA, the CDR3 is TGTGCCAGCAGTGAAGGGGGGCAGCCCCCTGAAGCTTTCTTT. Its translation: CASSEGGQPPEAFF.

This sequence joins TRBV6-6 and TRBJ1-1, with D maybe TRBD1 (6 bases). Trimming cost V 5 bases and J 1 base, with 11 bases left between them. Germline V lookup: CDR1 MNHNY, CDR2 SVGAGI (reference sequence). CDR3 length equals 14 residues. For the CDR3, the DNA is TGTGCCAGCAGTGGCCGGACAGCGAACACTGAAGCTTTCTTT. This encodes CASSGRTANTEAFF.

The chain couples TRBV21-1 to TRBJ1-5; the table's TRBD1 call for D was not verified on the DNA. TRBV21-1 is annotated as a pseudogene. The CDR3 is 13 amino acids. The CDR3: CASSKDPRKPQHF. The CDR3 region has the DNA TGTGCCAGCAGCAAAGACCCCAGGAAACCCCAGCATTTT.

This chain uses TRBV3-1 (or the pseudogene TRBV3-2) with TRBJ2-5; a weak D match, TRBD1 (6 bases). Germline-derived CDR1 and CDR2 are LGHDT and YNNKEL (reference sequence). The V and J ends lost 4 bases and 0 bases respectively, with 15 bases between them. There are 16 residues in the CDR3. The CDR3 coding sequence is TGTGCCAGCAGCCCCGAGAGACAGGAGTACCAAGAGACCCAGTACTTC. It yields the protein CASSPERQEYQETQYF.

V is TRBV10-2 and J is TRBJ1-5, with D tentatively TRBD1 (6 bases). The CDR3 covers 14 residues. Germline V CDR1 and CDR2: WSHSY, SAAADI. Trimming took off 6 bases at V and 7 bases at J, with 16 bases between the two ends. The CDR3: CASSEGQGIQPQHF. CDR3 nucleotide sequence: TGCGCCAGCAGCGAAGGGCAGGGGATACAGCCCCAGCATTTT.

This clone occurred a few times. This chain uses TRBV7-8 with TRBJ2-7; 7 bases line up with TRBD1. Looked up from germline, CDR1 is SGHVS and CDR2 is FQNEAQ. V lost 5 bases and J lost 0; bases outside the gene matches: 4. The CDR3 is made up of 14 amino acids. The CDR3 coding sequence is TGTGCCAGCAGCATCGGGACAGCCTCCTACGAGCAGTACTTC. It codes for CASSIGTASYEQYF.

V usage is TRBV23-1 and J usage is TRBJ1-1; D is unclear. TRBV23-1 is assigned to the ORF class and has an uncertain function. V lost 1 base and J lost 0, with 15 bases in between. The CDR3 spans 17 residues. CDR3 DNA: TGCGCCAGCAGTCAATTTTGCGACAATCGAATGAACACTGAAGCTTTCTTT. Its translation is CASSQFCDNRMNTEAFF.

The chain joins TRBV4-2 to TRBJ2-5, with 10 bases that match TRBD2. This CDR3 spans 17 amino acids. Germline-derived CDR1 and CDR2 are LGHNA and YNFKEQ. The V segment lost 1 base and the J segment 5 bases; nucleotides outside the gene matches: 10. CDR3 sequence: CASSQALAGAKRETQYF. The CDR3 coding sequence is TGTGCCAGCAGCCAAGCCCTAGCGGGGGCCAAGAGGGAGACCCAGTACTTC.

V and J are TRBV6-5 and TRBJ1-5, with D maybe TRBD1 (5 bases). Trimming removed 8 bases at V and 0 bases at J, with 11 bases between. Germline V gene data show CDR1 as MNHEY and CDR2 as SVGAGI. CDR3 size: 14 residues. The CDR3 reads CASGGGYSNQPQHF. The CDR3 DNA reads as TGTGCCAGCGGGGGGGGTTATAGCAATCAGCCCCAGCATTTT.

The chain combines TRBV6-1 with TRBJ1-3, with D maybe TRBD1 (6 bases). Germline CDR1 reads MNHNS; CDR2 reads SASEGT. V dropped 1 base and J dropped 15 bases, with 13 bases sitting between them. The CDR3 contains 12 residues. The CDR3 DNA sequence: TGTGCCAGCAGTGAAGTCCAGGGGCTAACATATTTT. Encoded protein: CASSEVQGLTYF.